These 2 T cell receptor beta chains share one sample of origin, sequenced in a study of Graves' ophthalmopathy and Graves' hyperthyroidism. CDR3 regions of TCR beta were amplified from RNA transcripts. An opening RT-PCR round employed HTBI primers and preceded a second-round multiplex PCR. Each CDR3 protein gets one entry after TCRdb re-called the multiplex PCR reads with MiXCR. The data hold under 350,000 distinct CDR3 sequences, with 17% observed a single time. The specimen was peripheral blood. These receptors came from an adult man with Graves' ophthalmopathy.

This clonotype showed up many times. The chain joins TRBV7-2 to TRBJ2-2; D gene uncertain. CDR1 and CDR2 from the germline V gene are SGHTA and FQGNSA. This CDR3 comprises 14 residues. Trimming took 4 bases from V and 5 from J, leaving 11 bases between them. The CDR3 spells CASSSDQGTGELFF. In DNA, the CDR3 is TGTGCCAGCAGCTCGGACCAAGGAACCGGGGAGCTGTTTTTT.

The rearrangement links TRBV11-1 to TRBJ2-7; 11 nucleotides agree with TRBD2. CDR1 is SGHAT, CDR2 FQDESV, per germline (reference sequence). Trimming took 6 bases from V and 0 from J; bases not matched to a gene: 7. The CDR3 is made up of 16 amino acids. The CDR3 sequence is CASSAGTSGSSYEQYF. Here the CDR3 DNA reads TGTGCCAGCAGTGCCGGGACTAGCGGTTCCTCCTACGAGCAGTACTTC.